Listed below are T cell receptor beta chains from one sample, sequenced in a study. TCRdb independently ran MiXCR on the multiplex PCR reads; one entry per CDR3 protein. The sample holds several hundred distinct CDR3 sequences, under 4.5% seen once. Material: Tregs sorted from blood. These receptors all come from a female donor with breast cancer. Both conserved end residues are part of each CDR3. Rows give clone size only sometimes, using once, few, many, or a class for an expanded clone.

v_gene,abundance,j_gene,len,CDR3aa
TRBV12-3/TRBV12-4,hyperexpanded,TRBJ1-2,14,CASSRLEDDYGYTF
TRBV12-3/TRBV12-4,large,TRBJ1-2,13,CASSKDSFYGYTF
TRBV12-3/TRBV12-4,medium-sized,TRBJ1-2,12,CASSPSRQGSTF
TRBV12-3/TRBV12-4,large,TRBJ1-2,13,CASSPDRAGGYTF
TRBV12-3/TRBV12-4,many,TRBJ1-2,13,CASSPLTGPGYTF
TRBV12-3/TRBV12-4,medium-sized,TRBJ1-2,12,CASTRTAYGYTF
TRBV12-3/TRBV12-4,medium-sized,TRBJ1-2,13,CASRSALGYGYTF
TRBV12-3/TRBV12-4,medium-sized,TRBJ1-2,14,CASSLMEGRNGYTF
TRBV12-3/TRBV12-4,medium-sized,TRBJ1-2,14,CASSLGTGTYGYTF
TRBV12-3/TRBV12-4,large,TRBJ1-2,12,CASRQGLDGYTF
TRBV12-3/TRBV12-4,medium-sized,TRBJ1-2,15,CASSPPTGFNYGYTF
TRBV12-3/TRBV12-4,medium-sized,TRBJ1-2,12,CASSLMGQDYTF
TRBV12-3/TRBV12-4,medium-sized,TRBJ1-2,15,CASRAYRRSNYGYTF
TRBV12-3/TRBV12-4,medium-sized,TRBJ1-2,14,CASSPGEGRAGYTF
TRBV12-3/TRBV12-4,medium-sized,TRBJ1-2,15,CASSLDIGTHYGYTF
TRBV12-3/TRBV12-4,large,TRBJ1-2,11,CASKEGQGYTF
TRBV12-3/TRBV12-4,NA,TRBJ1-2,13,CASSFDSDYGYTF
TRBV12-3/TRBV12-4,medium-sized,TRBJ1-2,13,CASSFIRAYGYTF
TRBV12-3/TRBV12-4,many,TRBJ1-2,12,CASTLSGAGYTF
TRBV12-3/TRBV12-4,few,TRBJ1-2,14,CASTSLTGYYGYTF
TRBV12-3/TRBV12-4,medium-sized,TRBJ1-2,11,CASSFLHGYTF
TRBV12-3/TRBV12-4,medium-sized,TRBJ1-2,12,CASSFTDTGYTF
TRBV12-3/TRBV12-4,medium-sized,TRBJ1-2,13,CASSRPRGYGYTF
TRBV12-3/TRBV12-4,NA,TRBJ1-2,13,CASRGTVGHGYTF
TRBV12-3/TRBV12-4,large,TRBJ1-2,14,CASSLSDRAAGYTF
TRBV12-3/TRBV12-4,medium-sized,TRBJ1-2,14,CASSMGNPNYGYTF
TRBV12-3/TRBV12-4,hyperexpanded,TRBJ1-2,14,CASSQSDGDYGYTF
TRBV12-3/TRBV12-4,medium-sized,TRBJ1-2,16,CASTRSADRGLGGYTF
TRBV12-3/TRBV12-4,medium-sized,TRBJ1-2,13,CASSFRDSGGYTF
TRBV12-3/TRBV12-4,medium-sized,TRBJ1-2,15,CASSPYSDSLGGYTF
TRBV12-3/TRBV12-4,medium-sized,TRBJ1-2,14,CASSSRRGTYGYTF
TRBV12-3/TRBV12-4,large,TRBJ1-2,15,CATMEWSGTAYGYTF
TRBV12-3/TRBV12-4,medium-sized,TRBJ1-2,13,CASRPTSPYGYTF
TRBV12-3/TRBV12-4,few,TRBJ1-2,14,CASSLGTAAGGYTF
TRBV12-3/TRBV12-4,large,TRBJ1-2,14,CASSLQLTNYGYTF
TRBV12-3/TRBV12-4,many,TRBJ1-2,15,CASSLAGAPIYGYTF
TRBV12-3/TRBV12-4,hyperexpanded,TRBJ1-2,13,CASSMDGNYGYTF
TRBV12-3/TRBV12-4,medium-sized,TRBJ1-2,13,CASTEGQGDGYTF
TRBV12-3/TRBV12-4,medium-sized,TRBJ1-2,13,CASSRQGNYGYTF
TRBV12-3/TRBV12-4,medium-sized,TRBJ1-2,13,CASSLGQSQGYTF
TRBV12-3/TRBV12-4,medium-sized,TRBJ1-2,13,CASSGAGTHGYTF
TRBV12-3/TRBV12-4,medium-sized,TRBJ1-2,15,CASSSLAVRTHGYTF
TRBV12-3/TRBV12-4,medium-sized,TRBJ1-2,13,CASSLETDSGYTF
TRBV12-3/TRBV12-4,medium-sized,TRBJ1-2,15,CASSLDGQPFYGYTF
TRBV12-3/TRBV12-4,large,TRBJ1-2,13,CASSSSFGDSYTF
TRBV12-3/TRBV12-4,medium-sized,TRBJ1-2,13,CASSLGQLYGYTF
TRBV12-3/TRBV12-4,medium-sized,TRBJ1-2,13,CASSRDINYGYTF
TRBV12-3/TRBV12-4,large,TRBJ1-2,13,CASSPRRQDGYTF
TRBV12-5,hyperexpanded,TRBJ1-2,12,CASGDRNYGYTF
TRBV12-3/TRBV12-4,medium-sized,TRBJ1-2,13,CASSLGTGYGYTF
TRBV12-3/TRBV12-4,medium-sized,TRBJ1-2,14,CASSLYREDYGYTF
TRBV12-3/TRBV12-4,medium-sized,TRBJ1-2,12,CASSFDTYGYTF
TRBV12-3/TRBV12-4,NA,TRBJ1-2,14,CASSTRRSLNGYTF
TRBV12-3/TRBV12-4,large,TRBJ1-2,13,CASNAGTGDGYTF
TRBV12-3/TRBV12-4,medium-sized,TRBJ1-2,18,CASSLPLVPGQGRKGYTF